This T cell receptor (beta chain) was identified in a study of cytomegalovirus exposure and HLA in healthy donors. With respect to this clone: Its target is not known.

General study points: Rarity marked most TCR sequences, yet some public TCRs occurred in many donors. Reportedly, cytomegalovirus status was diagnosed with high sensitivity and specificity. CMV antigen specificity of a few CMV-associated chains was confirmed in vitro. In the 95 to 150 validation repertoires, a later analysis found that first-cohort TCR clusters tended to co-occur.

TCRdb's copy holds only in-frame clones and misses some; the assay was immunoSEQ multiplex PCR. The sample has 150,000 or so clones, approximately 90% seen once. This sequence originates from a woman aged 25 to 39 in good health and CMV-seronegative. Material for sequencing was PBMCs.

The CDR3 here is CASSFVQGNSPLHF. The CDR3 DNA reads TGTGCCAGCAGCTTTGTACAGGGGAATTCACCCCTCCACTTT. V and J are TRBV7-6 and TRBJ1-6; 7 bases match TRBD1. This CDR3 contains 14 residues. From germline, CDR1 is SGHVS and CDR2 FNYEAQ. Trimming cost V 3 bases and J 7 bases; bases outside gene matches: 3. Drawing the rest from reference TRBV7-6 and TRBJ1-6, the complete variable domain is GAGVSQSPRYKVTKRGQDVALRCDPISGHVSLYWYRQALGQGPEFLTYFNYEAQQDKSGLPNDRFSAERPEGSISTLTIQRTEQRDSAMYRCASSFVQGNSPLHFGNGTRLTVT.